One and the same sample provided the 32 T cell receptor beta chains below, sequenced in a study of beta chain features in type 1 diabetes. Study-wide results and caveats: Within each of all four CD4+ subsets, Type 1 diabetes patients had TCRB CDR3s that were moderately but significantly shorter.

Of the isolated RNA, all was reverse transcribed, and so the sequenced material was expressed TCRB transcripts. TCRdb keeps only in-frame clones here, not all; method: immunoSEQ multiplex PCR. The sample lists more than 250,000 clones; roughly 13% were seen once. These TCRs are of unknown antigen specificity. Sequencing was performed on naive CD4+ T cells from blood. The receptor set was obtained from a man in his thirties or forties with type 1 diabetes.

This clone showed up just a few times. The chain has TRBV6-5 and TRBJ2-2; 10 nucleotides match TRBD1. The CDR3 length is 15 residues. The germline gives CDR1 MNHEY, CDR2 SVGAGI. With V trimmed by 6 bases and J by 5 bases, 6 bases remained unmatched. The CDR3 loop is CASSGDRGFTGELFF. The CDR3 region has the DNA TGTGCCAGCAGCGGGGACAGGGGTTTTACCGGGGAGCTGTTTTTT.

In this sample, this clone turned up a few times. CDR3 coding DNA: TGTGCCAGTAGTAGTCTGCAGGGTGCTGGGGCCAACGTCCTGACTTTC. It translates to CASSSLQGAGANVLTF. The chain is built from TRBV19 and TRBJ2-6, with D maybe TRBD1 (5 bases). This CDR3 has 16 amino acids. V shed 4 bases and J shed 2 bases, with 12 bases lying between them. Looked up from germline, CDR1 is LNHDA and CDR2 is SQIVND (reference sequence).

The DNA of the CDR3 is TGTGCCAGCAGTGATCGGACTAGCGGGAAGGAGACCCAGTACTTC. Encoded protein: CASSDRTSGKETQYF. The chain couples TRBV6-1 to TRBJ2-5; 12 bases are a match to TRBD2. Losses at the gene ends were 3 bases for V and 5 bases for J; bases not matched to a gene: 4. Per germline, CDR1 MNHNS and CDR2 SASEGT. The CDR3 is 15 residues long.

This clone showed up just a few times. The chain combines TRBV28 with TRBJ2-2, with a tentative D call TRBD2 (6 bases). Trimming left V 9 bases short and J 6 bases short, with 23 bases between. From germline, CDR1 is MDHEN and CDR2 SYDVKM. This CDR3 is 16 amino acids long. The CDR3 DNA reads TGTGCCAGACCACAGGCCCCGGAGGGGCTCCCCGGGGAGCTGTTTTTT. It translates to CARPQAPEGLPGELFF.

This clone was counted a few times. This chain joins TRBV7-2 and TRBJ2-1, with 12 bases identical to TRBD2. The CDR3 runs 15 residues. Germline V lookup: CDR1 SGHTA, CDR2 FQGNSA. The V segment lost 5 bases and the J segment 4 bases; nucleotides outside the gene matches: 3. This CDR3 is CASSKTSGGYNEQFF. CDR3 bases: TGTGCCAGCAGCAAAACTAGCGGGGGGTACAATGAGCAGTTCTTC.

The chain uses TRBV19 and TRBJ2-1; D remains ambiguous. CDR3 length: 13 residues. CDR1 and CDR2 from the germline V gene are LNHDA and SQIVND (reference sequence). V lost 2 bases and J lost 8, with 10 bases in between. The CDR3 is CASSISRFDEQFF. The CDR3 DNA is TGTGCCAGTAGTATAAGTAGATTTGATGAGCAGTTCTTC.

The genes are TRBV9 and TRBJ2-1, with D possibly TRBD1 on 6 matching bases. Germline V lookup: CDR1 SGDLS, CDR2 YYNGEE. Between the trimmed V and J ends, which lost 0 bases and 6 bases, there was a span of 16 bases. The CDR3 length is 16 residues. CDR3 protein: CASSVDPTGLPNEQFF. The CDR3 DNA reads as TGTGCCAGCAGCGTAGATCCCACAGGGCTCCCCAATGAGCAGTTCTTC.

Only a few counts were recorded for this clone. V usage is TRBV7-9 and J usage is TRBJ2-5, with 13 bases that match TRBD2. V lost 6 bases to trimming and J lost 5 bases; unmatched junction nucleotides: 9. Per germline, CDR1 SEHNR and CDR2 FQNEAQ (reference sequence). The CDR3 runs 16 residues. The CDR3 region is CASSFPGLAGAETQYF. CDR3 sequence (DNA): TGTGCCAGCAGTTTCCCCGGACTAGCGGGAGCGGAGACCCAGTACTTC.

The chain couples TRBV7-2 to TRBJ2-1; D may be TRBD1 (5 bases). Germline values: CDR1 SGHTA, CDR2 FQGNSA. V was clipped by 1 base and J by 3 bases, with 10 bases between them. The CDR3 has 15 amino acids. CDR3 nucleotide sequence: TGTGCCAGCAGCTTAGTGAGACAGATCTACAATGAGCAGTTCTTC. Translated: CASSLVRQIYNEQFF.

This clone has more than one count but fewer than ten. The chain has TRBV7-8 and TRBJ2-2; TRBD2 matches at 12 bases. The CDR3 is 15 amino acids. From germline, CDR1 is SGHVS and CDR2 FQNEAQ. Unmatched junction bases numbered 3, after V lost 5 bases and J lost 5 bases. In nucleotides, the CDR3 is TGTGCCAGCAGCAAGACTAGCGGGAGAACCGGGGAGCTGTTTTTT. The encoded protein is CASSKTSGRTGELFF.

The chain couples TRBV7-9 to TRBJ1-2; D ambiguous. Looked up from germline, CDR1 is SEHNR and CDR2 is FQNEAQ (reference sequence). V was trimmed by 5 bases and J by 0 bases, leaving 16 bases between them. The CDR3 has 16 residues. The CDR3, as DNA: TGTGCCAGCAGCACGGAGAGGGCGTTCGCTAACTATGGCTACACCTTC. It translates to CASSTERAFANYGYTF.

The chain combines TRBV2 with TRBJ2-2, with no clear D. Germline V gives CDR1 SNHLY, CDR2 FYNNEI. V lost 2 bases, J lost 3 bases, and 10 bases lay in between. The CDR3 totals 15 residues. The CDR3 here is CASSELFSDTGELFF. The CDR3 nucleotides are TGTGCCAGCAGTGAACTCTTCTCGGACACCGGGGAGCTGTTTTTT.

This chain uses TRBV5-6 with TRBJ2-3; 13 bases are a match to TRBD2. The junction had 7 bases not matched to a gene; V was cut back by 2 bases and J by 1 base. Germline V gene lookup returns CDR1 SGHDT and CDR2 YYEEEE. The CDR3 runs 18 residues. CDR3 amino acids: CASSLRTSGSRGTDTQYF. CDR3 coding DNA: TGTGCCAGCAGCTTAAGGACTAGCGGGAGTCGAGGCACAGATACGCAGTATTTT.

This clone has a handful of counts. This sequence joins TRBV10-3 and TRBJ2-2; D possibly corresponds to TRBD1 (6 bases). The CDR3 loop spans 15 amino acids. V was pared by 9 bases and J by 0 bases, with 14 bases between. Germline CDR1 and CDR2: ENHRY and SYGVKD. This chain's CDR3 is CAITSGQTNTGELFF. Here the CDR3 DNA reads TGTGCCATTACGTCAGGACAGACGAACACCGGGGAGCTGTTTTTT.

The J gene is TRBJ1-1, the V gene TRBV29-1; D is ambiguous. The CDR3 is made up of 13 amino acids. Trimming cost V 6 bases and J 0 bases, with 11 bases left between them. Germline values: CDR1 SQVTM, CDR2 ANQGSEA. CDR3: CSVSASMNTEAFF. The CDR3 nucleotides are TGCAGCGTAAGCGCGTCCATGAACACTGAAGCTTTCTTT.

This chain uses TRBV7-8 with TRBJ2-7, with a tentative D call TRBD2 (6 bases). V was trimmed by 7 bases and J by 5 bases, leaving 12 bases between them. The CDR3 loop spans 12 amino acids. Germline V lookup: CDR1 SGHVS, CDR2 FQNEAQ. In nucleotides, the CDR3 is TGTGCCAGCACCAGGGACTCGGACGAGCAGTACTTC. The encoded protein is CASTRDSDEQYF.

The chain couples TRBV5-1 to TRBJ2-3, with 7 bases lining up with TRBD1. CDR1 and CDR2 from the germline V gene are SGHRS and YFSETQ. CDR3 length: 16 residues. The J segment lost 2 bases and the V segment lost 2 bases, leaving 8 bases of the junction unmatched. The CDR3 region has the DNA TGCGCCAGCAGCTTTGCCGGGACAGCATTCACAGATACGCAGTATTTT. Protein product: CASSFAGTAFTDTQYF.

This clone was seen more than once but under ten times. The rearrangement joins TRBV9 to TRBJ2-1; D is perhaps TRBD2 (6 bases). The V end was cut by 3 bases, the J end by 2 bases, with 9 bases between. Germline V CDR1 and CDR2: SGDLS, YYNGEE. This CDR3 comprises 14 residues. CDR3 nucleotides: TGTGCCAGCAGCGCAGCGGGTACCTACAATGAGCAGTTCTTC. Its protein is CASSAAGTYNEQFF. Complete variable domain (other parts from reference TRBV9 and TRBJ2-1): DSGVTQTPKHLITATGQRVTLRCSPRSGDLSVYWYQQSLDQGLQFLIQYYNGEERAKGNILERFSAQQFPDLHSELNLSSLELGDSALYFCASSAAGTYNEQFFGPGTRLTVL.

CDR3 in amino acids: CATRLAGYSTDTQYF. CDR3 bases: TGTGCCACCCGGTTAGCGGGTTATAGCACAGATACGCAGTATTTT. The gene calls are TRBV15 and TRBJ2-3; 7 bases agree with TRBD2. After removal of 8 bases from V and 0 bases from J, the junction contained 8 bases not matched to a gene. Germline V gene lookup returns CDR1 LNHNV and CDR2 YYDKDF (reference sequence). The CDR3 contains 15 residues.

The rearrangement uses TRBV7-9 and TRBJ1-2; 12 nucleotides line up with TRBD1. Germline loops: CDR1 SEHNR, CDR2 FQNEAQ (reference sequence). CDR3 size: 18 residues. Losses at the gene ends were 5 bases for V and 7 bases for J; bases not matched to a gene: 17. This chain's CDR3 is CASSIGEASGQGAGGYTF. DNA of the CDR3: TGTGCCAGCAGCATCGGAGAAGCTTCGGGACAGGGGGCGGGTGGCTACACCTTC.

This clone was seen more than once but under ten times. This sequence joins TRBV15 and TRBJ2-3, with a possible D match to TRBD2 (7 bases). CDR1 is LNHNV and CDR2 is YYDKDF in the germline V gene (reference sequence). The CDR3 loop spans 17 amino acids. Trimming pared 0 bases from V and 6 bases from J, leaving 19 bases between. The CDR3 sequence is CATSRDLGGRATDTQYF. In DNA, the CDR3 is TGTGCCACCAGCAGAGATCTAGGGGGGAGGGCGACGGATACGCAGTATTTT.

There are a few counts of this clone. V gene TRBV7-2 combines with J gene TRBJ1-1; perhaps TRBD1 as D (5 bases). Germline CDR1 is SGHTA and CDR2 is FQGNSA. The V end was cut by 1 base, the J end by 0 bases, with 9 bases between. This CDR3 has 15 amino acids. The CDR3 region is CASSLVSGLNTEAFF. The CDR3 DNA is TGTGCCAGCAGCTTAGTTTCAGGGCTGAACACTGAAGCTTTCTTT.

In this sample, this clone turned up a few times. V is TRBV6-5 and J is TRBJ1-1; possibly TRBD1 for D (6 bases). The ends were cut back, 4 bases at V and 0 bases at J, with 12 bases in the middle. The CDR3 has 15 residues. Germline V gene data show CDR1 as MNHEY and CDR2 as SVGAGI. The CDR3 spells CASSSGQTMNTEAFF. In DNA, the CDR3 is TGTGCCAGCAGTTCCGGACAGACCATGAACACTGAAGCTTTCTTT.

The chain combines TRBV19 with TRBJ2-7; possible D gene TRBD2, 5 bases. The V and J ends lost 3 bases and 6 bases respectively, with 15 bases between them. This CDR3 contains 14 residues. CDR1 is LNHDA, CDR2 SQIVND, per germline (reference sequence). The CDR3 region is CASSINGDPAEQYF. The CDR3 DNA reads as TGTGCCAGTAGTATTAACGGGGATCCCGCCGAGCAGTACTTC.

The V gene is TRBV19, the J gene TRBJ2-7; 9 bases align to TRBD1. CDR1 LNHDA and CDR2 SQIVND come from the germline V gene (reference sequence). This CDR3 is 15 amino acids long. The V gene end was trimmed by 6 bases and the J gene end by 2 bases; junction bases not matched to a gene: 8. The CDR3 sequence: CASSRSGTGPYEQYF. CDR3 bases: TGTGCCAGTAGCAGATCCGGGACAGGGCCCTACGAGCAGTACTTC.

This clone occurred a few times. The chain links TRBV7-6 to TRBJ2-5, with TRBD1 matching 8 bases. The CDR3 length is 14 residues. The junction had 6 bases not matched to a gene; V was cut back by 4 bases and J by 5 bases. Germline V lookup: CDR1 SGHVS, CDR2 FNYEAQ. The CDR3 sequence is CASSYNRGSETQYF. The CDR3 DNA reads TGTGCCAGCAGCTATAACAGGGGGAGCGAGACCCAGTACTTC. The complete variable domain, with remaining parts taken from reference TRBV7-6 and TRBJ2-5, reads GAGVSQSPRYKVTKRGQDVALRCDPISGHVSLYWYRQALGQGPEFLTYFNYEAQQDKSGLPNDRFSAERPEGSISTLTIQRTEQRDSAMYRCASSYNRGSETQYFGPGTRLLVL.

The J gene is TRBJ2-7, the V gene TRBV15; 8 positions match TRBD1. V was pared by 0 bases and J by 4 bases, with 5 bases of the junction left unmatched. CDR3 size: 15 residues. Germline V gene lookup returns CDR1 LNHNV and CDR2 YYDKDF (reference sequence). The CDR3 nucleotides are TGTGCCACCAGCAGAGATGCCAGGGGGCTGTACGAGCAGTACTTC. It is translated as CATSRDARGLYEQYF.

In this sample, this clone turned up a few times. The gene calls are TRBV7-2 and TRBJ2-5; D remains unclear. V was pared by 1 base and J by 5 bases, with 8 bases between. The CDR3 has 13 amino acids. Germline CDR1 is SGHTA and CDR2 is FQGNSA. CDR3 loop: CASSLGSRETQYF. The DNA for the CDR3 is TGTGCCAGCAGCTTAGGATCTCGGGAGACCCAGTACTTC.

V and J are TRBV6-5 and TRBJ2-1, with TRBD1 identical over 9 bases. This CDR3 contains 13 residues. CDR1 MNHEY and CDR2 SVGAGI come from the germline V gene. V lost 9 bases and J lost 9; bases outside the gene matches: 9. CDR3 region: CASYRDRVAEQFF. The CDR3 DNA reads TGTGCCAGTTACCGGGACAGGGTCGCTGAGCAGTTCTTC.

This clone has more than one count but fewer than ten. J is TRBJ2-1 and V is TRBV9; no clear D gene. The CDR3 runs 17 residues. Germline V gives CDR1 SGDLS, CDR2 YYNGEE. Trimming pared 3 bases from V and 0 bases from J, leaving 16 bases between. The CDR3 is CASSANQKRLSYNEQFF. The CDR3 nucleotides are TGTGCCAGCAGCGCCAACCAGAAGCGCCTCTCCTACAATGAGCAGTTCTTC.

This clone was seen only a few times. This chain joins TRBV30 and TRBJ2-1; TRBD2 matches 7 bases. The CDR3 spans 14 residues. Germline V gene lookup returns CDR1 GTSNPN and CDR2 SVGIG (reference sequence). The V gene end was trimmed by 2 bases and the J gene end by 4 bases; junction bases not matched to a gene: 5. The CDR3 is CAWSRLAAYNEQFF. The CDR3 bases are TGTGCCTGGAGTAGGCTAGCGGCTTACAATGAGCAGTTCTTC.

This clone was seen only a few times. V usage is TRBV7-2 and J usage is TRBJ2-7; possible D gene TRBD2, 5 bases. V shed 1 base and J shed 2 bases, with 12 bases lying between them. CDR3 length: 15 amino acids. CDR1 SGHTA and CDR2 FQGNSA come from the germline V gene. CDR3 nucleotide sequence: TGTGCCAGCAGCTTAGTCCCCGACGGGGCCTACGAGCAGTACTTC. As protein: CASSLVPDGAYEQYF.